This entry is about one TCR beta chain. The antigen remains undetermined. The method was immunoSEQ multiplex PCR; TCRdb's version includes in-frame clones alone and lacks a portion of them. Altogether roughly 230,000 clones are present, less than 95% being singletons, with the ten largest covering under 4%. This specimen comes from a study of cytomegalovirus exposure and HLA in healthy donors. Findings and caveats of the study: The dataset shows that most TCR sequences were rare, while some public TCRs occurred in many donors. A few CMV-associated chains proved CMV antigen-specific in vitro. Cytomegalovirus status was reportedly diagnosed by the classifier with high specificity and sensitivity.

From germline, CDR1 is KGHSH and CDR2 LQKENI. V dropped 6 bases and J dropped 3 bases, with 19 bases sitting between them. CDR3 size: 16 residues. Separation from the roughly 600-subject first cohort characterized the roughly 130-subject validation cohort, to which the donors belonged. This chain connects TRBV18 to TRBJ2-3; either TRBD1 or TRBD2 may fit D (5 bases each). Sequences were obtained from PBMCs. The receptor comes from a woman aged 25 to 39 in good health and CMV-seronegative. The CDR3 bases are TGTGCCAGCTCGCACCGCGGGCAGTGGGGGACAGATACGCAGTATTTT. This sequence encodes CASSHRGQWGTDTQYF.